This T cell receptor (beta chain) was documented in a study of cytomegalovirus exposure and HLA in healthy donors. The primer mix had 60 Vbeta and 13 Jbeta primers. TCRdb's table, derived via immunoSEQ multiplex PCR, lists solely in-frame clones and lacks some. Here the sample spans 200,000 or so clones, 84% being singletons. Findings and caveats of the study: TCR beta V- and J-gene trimming, according to a later analysis, was linked to a missense DCLRE1C variant. What a later analysis showed was that several of the most significant clusters appeared linked to common viral pathogens.

Comment on this clone: Its antigen is not known.

The trim removed 3 bases at V and 4 bases at J, leaving 5 bases unmatched. Germline V lookup: CDR1 MNHEY, CDR2 SMNVEV (reference sequence). This CDR3 is built from 16 residues. The material sequenced was PBMCs. This receptor was obtained from a boy aged 5-17 years in good health and CMV-seronegative. The rearrangement links TRBV27 to TRBJ2-2; 10 bases map to TRBD2. CDR3 nucleotides: TGTGCCAGCAGTTTTTCTAGCGGGAGCTCCACCGGGGAGCTGTTTTTT. Amino acids: CASSFSSGSSTGELFF.